A selection of T cell receptor beta chains follows, all from one sample in a study of Graves' ophthalmopathy and Graves' hyperthyroidism. TCRdb independently ran MiXCR on the multiplex PCR reads; one entry per CDR3 protein. The sample carries about 380,000 distinct CDR3 sequences, 15% recorded once. Sequencing used peripheral blood. The receptor set was obtained from a woman aged 18-29 years with stable Graves' hyperthyroidism. The CDR3 runs from the conserved cysteine through the conserved F or W. The D gene is left open where the match is weak. The listing skips clone size in some rows; elsewhere it reads once, few, many or a size class.

V gene	clone size	J gene	CDR3 length	D gene	CDR3 DNA	CDR3 protein
TRBV5-8	many	TRBJ2-7	14	-	TGTGCCAGCAGCACAGAATCGGGGCTCTCCGAGCAGTACTTC	CASSTESGLSEQYF
TRBV19	many	TRBJ1-1	14	TRBD1	TGTGCCAGTAGTGTGGGACAGGCTAACACTGAAGCTTTCTTT	CASSVGQANTEAFF
TRBV27	many	TRBJ2-7	15	TRBD1	TGTGCCAGCAGCTGGACAGGGGGAATCTACTACGAGCAGTACTTC	CASSWTGGIYYEQYF
TRBV6-5	many	TRBJ1-1	15	TRBD1	TGTGCCAGCAGGCGGACAGGGCATATGAACACTGAAGCTTTCTTT	CASRRTGHMNTEAFF
TRBV9	many	TRBJ1-2	13	-	TGTGCCAGCAGCTACACAGAGAAGGATGGCTACACCTTC	CASSYTEKDGYTF
TRBV7-2	many	TRBJ2-7	13	-	TGTGCCAGCAGCTTTCGGGGCTTCTACGAGCAGTACTTC	CASSFRGFYEQYF
TRBV20-1	many	TRBJ2-7	15	TRBD1	TGCAGTGCTAGAGATGGGACAGGGGCTGTCTACGAGCAGTACTTC	CSARDGTGAVYEQYF
TRBV27	many	TRBJ1-1	12	-	TGTGCCAGCAGAGGCCGGATCACTGAAGCTTTCTTT	CASRGRITEAFF
TRBV6-1	-	TRBJ2-7	14	-	TGTGCCAGCAGACACAACCGGGACACCTACGAGCAGTACTTC	CASRHNRDTYEQYF
TRBV6-2/TRBV6-3	many	TRBJ2-7	15	-	TGTGCCGCGGGGAATCCCGGGACCCGGACGGTACGAGCATACTTC	CAAGNPGTRTVRAYF
TRBV9	-	TRBJ1-2	13	TRBD1	TGTGCCAGCAGCTCAGGACAGGATTATGGCTACACCTTC	CASSSGQDYGYTF
TRBV2	many	TRBJ2-5	15	TRBD1	TGTGCCAGCAGTCCCCCCCTAGACAGGGGAAAGACCCAGTACTTC	CASSPPLDRGKTQYF
TRBV11-2	many	TRBJ2-5	15	-	TGTGCCAGCAGCTTAGATCCAGCTAGCCAAGAGACCCAGTACTTC	CASSLDPASQETQYF
TRBV19	many	TRBJ2-7	13	TRBD1	TGTGCCAGTAGTCCAAGGACAGGGGACGAGCAGTACTTC	CASSPRTGDEQYF
TRBV7-2	many	TRBJ1-2	15	TRBD1	TGTGCCAGCAGCTTAGCAAGGGGGCGAAGCTATGGCTACACCTTC	CASSLARGRSYGYTF